This T cell receptor beta chain was observed in a study of identical twins. A universal primer site was incorporated via template switching, and the cDNA contained unique molecular identifiers. TCRdb reprocessed the 5' RACE reads via MiXCR and lists one record per CDR3 protein. The repertoire consists of roughly 720,000 distinct CDR3 sequences, with about 18% occurring once and the leading ten covering around 13%. Germline loops: CDR1 SEHNR, CDR2 FQNEAQ (reference sequence). Trimming shortened V by 2 bases and J by 9 bases, and 8 bases separated the two germline ends. This CDR3 comprises 12 residues. Another study also made use of these data, one on T cells expressing NK-cell markers. In that study: Beta-chain profiling covered CD3+CD56+NKG2C+, CD3+CD56+NKG2C- and CD3+CD56-NKG2C+ sorted subsets. A range of about 1.0-8% of CD8+ T cells consisted of dominant NKG2C+ clonotypes in more than five donors.

The sequence was obtained from a woman between 18 and 29 years old in good health. This sequence joins TRBV7-9 and TRBJ2-1; D unresolved. Sequenced sample: PBMCs. Here the CDR3 DNA reads TGTGCCAGCAGCTTATTCCGTGGTGAGCAGTTCTTC. This sequence encodes CASSLFRGEQFF.